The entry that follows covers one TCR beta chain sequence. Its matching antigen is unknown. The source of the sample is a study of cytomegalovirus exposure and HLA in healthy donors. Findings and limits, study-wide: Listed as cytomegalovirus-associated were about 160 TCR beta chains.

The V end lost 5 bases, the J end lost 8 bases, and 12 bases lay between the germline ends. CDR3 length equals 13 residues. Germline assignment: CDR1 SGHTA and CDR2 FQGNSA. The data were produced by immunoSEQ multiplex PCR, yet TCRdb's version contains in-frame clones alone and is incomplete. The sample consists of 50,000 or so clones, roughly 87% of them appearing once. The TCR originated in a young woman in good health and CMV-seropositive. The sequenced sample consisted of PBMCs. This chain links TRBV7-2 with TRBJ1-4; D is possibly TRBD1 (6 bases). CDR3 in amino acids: CASSGHRDEKLFF. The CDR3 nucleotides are TGTGCCAGCAGCGGGCACAGGGACGAAAAACTGTTTTTT. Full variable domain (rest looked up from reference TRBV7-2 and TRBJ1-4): GAGVSQSPSNKVTEKGKDVELRCDPISGHTALYWYRQSLGQGLEFLIYFQGNSAPDKSGLPSDRFSAERTGGSVSTLTIQRTQQEDSAVYLCASSGHRDEKLFFGSGTQLSVL.